This T cell receptor beta chain is from a study of OX40 agonist ivuxolimab in advanced cancers. The table came from immunoSEQ multiplex PCR; TCRdb's copy has only in-frame clones and leaves some out. The sample has 99,000 or so clones; about 92% are singletons. The source was CD4+ or CD8+ T cells sorted from blood, collected in a trial of the OX40 agonist ivuxolimab. This TCR derives from an adult with an advanced solid tumor such as melanoma, head and neck, liver or kidney cancer.

The CDR3: CASSLGRGQGVGGNQPQHF. CDR3 sequence (DNA): TGTGCCAGCAGTTTAGGGCGGGGACAGGGGGTAGGTGGCAATCAGCCCCAGCATTTT. The chain combines TRBV28 with TRBJ1-5; 11 bases line up with TRBD1. CDR3 length: 19 amino acids. The junction had 11 bases not matched to a gene; V was cut back by 2 bases and J by 2 bases. CDR1 and CDR2 from the germline V gene are MDHEN and SYDVKM. The entire variable domain, with the rest obtained from reference TRBV28 and TRBJ1-5, is as follows: DVKVTQSSRYLVKRTGEKVFLECVQDMDHENMFWYRQDPGLGLRLIYFSYDVKMKEKGDIPEGYSVSREKKERFSLILESASTNQTSMYLCASSLGRGQGVGGNQPQHFGDGTRLSIL.